This T cell receptor beta chain derives from a study of cytomegalovirus exposure and HLA in healthy donors. The overall study: The approximately 120 validation repertoires were reported in a later analysis to have been generated on the same platform as the 500 to 700 first-cohort repertoires. Broader study findings: Per published reports, the classifier diagnosed cytomegalovirus status with high specificity and sensitivity. Some TCR beta chains (roughly 160 of them) were listed as cytomegalovirus-associated.

CDR1 is ENHRY and CDR2 is SYGVKD in the germline V gene. V was clipped by 2 bases and J by 5 bases, with 11 bases between them. The CDR3 runs to 14 residues. TCRdb's table, derived via immunoSEQ multiplex PCR, lists solely in-frame clones and lacks some. The sample records about 56,000 clones, 85% to 95% being singletons. These donors were members of the roughly 120-subject validation cohort, a group separate from the roughly 670-subject first cohort. Comments on this clone: The antigen remains unidentified.

What was sequenced was PBMCs. The chain uses TRBV10-3 and TRBJ2-3, with D possibly matching TRBD2 (7 bases). The TCR originated in a woman between 18 and 29 years old in good health and CMV-seropositive. As DNA, the CDR3 is TGTGCCATCAGTGAGGGGGGGGCGGGAGATACGCAGTATTTT. It translates to CAISEGGAGDTQYF.